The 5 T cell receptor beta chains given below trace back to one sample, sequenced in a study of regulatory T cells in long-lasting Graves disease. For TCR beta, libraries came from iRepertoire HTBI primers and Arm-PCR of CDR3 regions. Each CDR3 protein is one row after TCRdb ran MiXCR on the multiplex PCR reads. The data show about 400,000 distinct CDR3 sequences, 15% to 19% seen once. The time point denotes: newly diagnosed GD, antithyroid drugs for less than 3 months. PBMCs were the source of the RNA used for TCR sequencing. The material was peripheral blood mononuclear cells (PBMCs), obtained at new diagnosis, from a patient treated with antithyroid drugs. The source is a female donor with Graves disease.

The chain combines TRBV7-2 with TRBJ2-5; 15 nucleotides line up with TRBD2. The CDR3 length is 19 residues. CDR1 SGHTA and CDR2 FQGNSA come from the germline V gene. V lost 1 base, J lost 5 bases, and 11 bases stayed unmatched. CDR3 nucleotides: TGTGCCAGCAGCTTAGGGACTAGCGGGAGGGCCTACTCGGGGGAGACCCAGTACTTC. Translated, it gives CASSLGTSGRAYSGETQYF.

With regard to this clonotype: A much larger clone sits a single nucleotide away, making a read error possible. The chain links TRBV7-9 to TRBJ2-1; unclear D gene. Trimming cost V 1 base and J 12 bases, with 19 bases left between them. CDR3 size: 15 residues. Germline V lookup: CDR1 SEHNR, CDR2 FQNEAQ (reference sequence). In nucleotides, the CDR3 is TGTGCCAGCAGCTTAGTAGACTCGCCGGCTCCTGGGCAGTTCTTC. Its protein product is CASSLVDSPAPGQFF.

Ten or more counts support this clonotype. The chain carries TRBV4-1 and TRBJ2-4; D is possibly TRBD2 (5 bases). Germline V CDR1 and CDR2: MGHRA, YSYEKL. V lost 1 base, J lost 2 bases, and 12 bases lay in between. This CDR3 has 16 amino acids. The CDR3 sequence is CASSQAPPGTKNIQYF. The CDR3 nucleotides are TGCGCCAGCAGCCAAGCCCCTCCCGGGACCAAAAACATTCAGTACTTC.

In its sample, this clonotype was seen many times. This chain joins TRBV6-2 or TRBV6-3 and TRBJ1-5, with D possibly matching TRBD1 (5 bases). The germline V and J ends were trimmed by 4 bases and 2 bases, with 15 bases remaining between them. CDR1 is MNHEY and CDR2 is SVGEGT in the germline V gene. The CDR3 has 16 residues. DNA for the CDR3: TGTGCCAGCAGTTCTCGGGGACCGTTTGGCAATCAGCCCCAGCATTTT. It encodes CASSSRGPFGNQPQHF.

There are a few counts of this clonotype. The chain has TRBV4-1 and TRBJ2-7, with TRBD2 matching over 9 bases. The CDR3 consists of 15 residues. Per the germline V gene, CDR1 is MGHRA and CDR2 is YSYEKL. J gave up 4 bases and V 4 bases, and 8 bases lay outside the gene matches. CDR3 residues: CASSRPGTSLYEQYF. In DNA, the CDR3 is TGCGCCAGCAGCCGCCCCGGGACTAGCTTATACGAGCAGTACTTC.